The 21 T cell receptor beta chains reported below all come from one sample, sequenced in a study of cytomegalovirus exposure and HLA in healthy donors. Both 60 Vbeta primers and 13 Jbeta primers went into the PCR. Method: immunoSEQ multiplex PCR; TCRdb's copy keeps in-frame clones and lacks some. The table lists about 130,000 clones, over 8% of them singletons, with 4.5% to 7% in the top ten. Sequencing was done on a sample of PBMCs. The origin of the receptors is a man aged 35-49 years in good health and CMV-seronegative.

This clone was counted only a few times. The V gene is TRBV10-2, the J gene TRBJ2-5; no clear D. V shed 4 bases and J shed 3 bases, with 6 bases lying between them. The CDR3 spans 12 residues. CDR1 and CDR2 (germline): WSHSY, SAAADI. The CDR3 region has the DNA TGCGCCAGCAGTGTCCAAAAAGAGACCCAGTACTTC. This sequence encodes CASSVQKETQYF.

V and J are TRBV6-1 and TRBJ1-1, with a weak D call TRBD1 (6 bases). Germline V gene lookup returns CDR1 MNHNS and CDR2 SASEGT. V was clipped by 5 bases and J by 1 base, with 8 bases between them. This CDR3 has 13 amino acids. DNA of the CDR3: TGTGCCAGCAGTCCGACAGGGAACACTGAAGCTTTCTTT. Protein sequence: CASSPTGNTEAFF.

The sample holds a few counts of this clone. The V gene is TRBV28, the J gene TRBJ2-1; 9 bases fit TRBD2. The CDR3 spans 14 residues. V trimming: 4 bases; J trimming: 10 bases; junction bases outside the gene matches: 8. Germline CDR1 and CDR2: MDHEN and SYDVKM. CDR3 amino acids: CASSYSAGGPEQFF. CDR3 in DNA: TGTGCCAGCAGTTATAGTGCGGGGGGGCCCGAGCAGTTCTTC. The entire variable domain, with the rest obtained from reference TRBV28 and TRBJ2-1, is as follows: DVKVTQSSRYLVKRTGEKVFLECVQDMDHENMFWYRQDPGLGLRLIYFSYDVKMKEKGDIPEGYSVSREKKERFSLILESASTNQTSMYLCASSYSAGGPEQFFGPGTRLTVL.

On this clone itself: Other DNA sequences within the sample encode an identical CDR3. The rearrangement joins TRBV5-1 to TRBJ2-7; 11 positions agree with TRBD1. Germline CDR1 reads SGHRS; CDR2 reads YFSETQ. V lost 0 bases to trimming and J lost 7 bases; unmatched junction nucleotides: 3. This CDR3 comprises 14 residues. CDR3 residues: CASSLGDRGYEQYF. DNA for the CDR3: TGCGCCAGCAGCTTGGGGGACAGGGGGTATGAGCAGTACTTC.

This clone was picked up a small number of times. The gene calls are TRBV7-9 and TRBJ1-5; D unclear. CDR1 and CDR2 (germline): SEHNR, FQNEAQ (reference sequence). The CDR3 has 14 residues. V dropped 1 base and J dropped 7 bases, with 11 bases sitting between them. The CDR3 is CASSLGVGEQPQHF. In DNA, the CDR3 is TGTGCCAGCAGCTTAGGGGTCGGGGAGCAGCCCCAGCATTTT.

This chain links TRBV7-9 with TRBJ1-5, with a tentative D call TRBD1 (5 bases). Per the germline V gene, CDR1 is SEHNR and CDR2 is FQNEAQ (reference sequence). CDR3 length equals 14 residues. The V and J ends lost 6 bases and 5 bases respectively, with 14 bases between them. The CDR3 coding sequence is TGTGCCAGCAGTTCAGGAGGGACCTATCAGCCCCAGCATTTT. This translates into CASSSGGTYQPQHF.

This clone was detected a few times. This sequence joins TRBV9 and TRBJ2-5, with a weak D call TRBD2 (5 bases). V lost 0 bases, J lost 5 bases, and 11 bases lay in between. CDR1 and CDR2 from the germline V gene are SGDLS and YYNGEE. The CDR3 contains 14 residues. CDR3 loop: CASSVEAGVETQYF. In nucleotides, the CDR3 is TGTGCCAGCAGCGTAGAGGCGGGCGTGGAGACCCAGTACTTC.

This clone was counted a few times. The chain uses TRBV4-2 and TRBJ1-2; D unresolved. Trimming took off 1 base at V and 7 bases at J, with 16 bases between the two ends. Looked up from germline, CDR1 is LGHNA and CDR2 is YNFKEQ. The CDR3 extends over 15 amino acids. Written as DNA, the CDR3 is TGTGCCAGCAGCCAAGTTCAGGCCGATCGGGGTGGCTACACCTTC. Its translation: CASSQVQADRGGYTF.

This clone was recorded a few times. The chain joins TRBV7-9 to TRBJ2-5; D perhaps matches TRBD2 (6 bases). CDR3 size: 15 residues. Germline CDR1 is SEHNR and CDR2 is FQNEAQ (reference sequence). V gave up 1 base and J gave up 2 bases, with 11 bases separating them. The CDR3 coding sequence is TGTGCCAGCAGCTTAGGGCGGGACGGACAAGAGACCCAGTACTTC. Protein product: CASSLGRDGQETQYF. The whole variable domain, filled in from reference TRBV7-9 and TRBJ2-5, reads DTGVSQNPRHKITKRGQNVTFRCDPISEHNRLYWYRQTLGQGPEFLTYFQNEAQLEKSRLLSDRFSAERPKGSFSTLEIQRTEQGDSAMYLCASSLGRDGQETQYFGPGTRLLVL.

This clone was recorded a few times. The chain links TRBV7-2 to TRBJ1-1, with D perhaps TRBD1 (6 bases). V lost 5 bases and J lost 2, with 15 bases in between. Looked up from germline, CDR1 is SGHTA and CDR2 is FQGNSA. The CDR3 is 15 amino acids. CDR3 bases: TGTGCCAGCAGCCCTCAAGCGGGGGCAAACACTGAAGCTTTCTTT. The encoded protein is CASSPQAGANTEAFF.

This chain connects TRBV7-9 to TRBJ1-1; a possible D gene is TRBD1 (5 bases). This CDR3 is 11 amino acids long. V was pared by 4 bases and J by 11 bases, with 11 bases between. Germline CDR1 is SEHNR and CDR2 is FQNEAQ (reference sequence). The CDR3 DNA reads as TGTGCCAGCAGCTCGGGGGGGGAGGCTTTCTTT. Protein sequence: CASSSGGEAFF.

The chain couples TRBV7-8 to TRBJ1-2; the D gene is possibly TRBD1 (5 bases). The CDR3 is 14 amino acids. The germline V gene has CDR1 SGHVS and CDR2 FQNEAQ. V was clipped by 5 bases and J by 0 bases, with 10 bases between them. The CDR3 coding sequence is TGTGCCAGCAGCGGGGCTACAACTAACTATGGCTACACCTTC. Translated: CASSGATTNYGYTF.

The gene calls are TRBV4-2 and TRBJ2-5, with a weak D call TRBD1 (6 bases). The CDR3 is made up of 14 amino acids. Germline V gene sequence: CDR1 LGHNA, CDR2 YNFKEQ. Between the trimmed V and J ends, which lost 0 bases and 4 bases, there was a span of 9 bases. The CDR3 region has the DNA TGTGCCAGCAGCCAAGAGCAGGGGAGAGAGACCCAGTACTTC. It translates to CASSQEQGRETQYF.

The chain uses TRBV9 and TRBJ2-3; 8 nucleotides match TRBD2. Trimming cost V 4 bases and J 5 bases; bases outside gene matches: 9. Germline loops: CDR1 SGDLS, CDR2 YYNGEE. The CDR3 contains 15 residues. CDR3 protein: CASSFGTRDRDTQYF. CDR3 DNA: TGTGCCAGCAGCTTCGGGACTAGGGACCGAGATACGCAGTATTTT.

The chain combines TRBV11-3 with TRBJ2-7; TRBD1 aligns across 11 bases. The germline gives CDR1 SGHNT, CDR2 YENEEA. CDR3 length: 16 amino acids. With 5 bases clipped from V and 6 bases from J, the junction kept 12 bases outside the gene matches. Here the CDR3 DNA reads TGTGCCAGCAGCGATTACCGGGACAGGGGGGTATGCGAGCAGTACTTC. Translation gives CASSDYRDRGVCEQYF.

The chain employs TRBV19 and TRBJ1-6; D call uncertain. The V gene lost 2 bases and the J gene lost 0 bases, with 8 bases spanning the gap. The CDR3 runs 16 residues. CDR1 is LNHDA, CDR2 SQIVND, per germline (reference sequence). CDR3 in DNA: TGTGCCAGTAGTATACAGGCAAGCTCCTATAATTCACCCCTCCACTTT. This encodes CASSIQASSYNSPLHF.

This clone came up a few times. The genes are TRBV7-9 and TRBJ1-1; TRBD1 agrees at 9 bases. The CDR3 covers 13 residues. Germline CDR1 and CDR2: SEHNR and FQNEAQ (reference sequence). J lost 6 bases, V lost 5 bases, and 4 bases had no gene match. DNA of the CDR3: TGTGCCAGCAGCCTCCGACAGGGGGCTGAAGCTTTCTTT. This translates into CASSLRQGAEAFF.

The rearrangement joins TRBV6-1 to TRBJ2-7; D might be TRBD2 (5 bases). Germline CDR1 and CDR2: MNHNS and SASEGT. V was pared by 4 bases and J by 0 bases, with 13 bases between. The CDR3 is 15 residues long. This chain's CDR3 is CASSGELGSSYEQYF. The CDR3 nucleotides read TGTGCCAGCAGTGGAGAACTAGGGAGCTCCTACGAGCAGTACTTC.

This clone was seen more than once but under ten times. The sample has other DNA sequences that encode this CDR3 too. The chain employs TRBV5-1 and TRBJ2-2; 12 nucleotides agree with TRBD2. With V trimmed by 6 bases and J by 4 bases, 7 bases remained unmatched. The CDR3 consists of 16 residues. CDR1 SGHRS and CDR2 YFSETQ come from the germline V gene. CDR3: CASTRTSGGFTGELFF. The DNA of the CDR3 is TGCGCCAGCACCAGAACTAGCGGGGGGTTCACCGGGGAGCTGTTTTTT.

The chain has TRBV10-1 and TRBJ2-2, with a tentative D call TRBD2 (5 bases). CDR1 and CDR2 (germline): WNHNN, SYGVQD (reference sequence). The V and J ends lost 0 bases and 7 bases respectively, with 9 bases between them. The CDR3 extends over 14 amino acids. The CDR3 protein is CASSESYRDGELFF. CDR3 bases: TGCGCCAGCAGTGAGTCCTACCGGGACGGGGAGCTGTTTTTT.

This chain connects TRBV18 to TRBJ2-3, with a possible D match to TRBD1 (5 bases). CDR3 size: 15 residues. CDR1 and CDR2 (germline): KGHSH, LQKENI. V lost 4 bases to trimming and J lost 1 base, with 12 bases between them. CDR3 in amino acids: CASSLARVGTDTQYF. CDR3 bases: TGTGCCAGCTCACTCGCCAGGGTCGGCACAGATACGCAGTATTTT.